Listed below are T cell receptor beta chains from one sample, sequenced in a study of EBV T-cell therapy then PD-1 blockade in nasopharyngeal carcinoma. What these receptors recognize is not known. TCRdb's table, derived via immunoSEQ multiplex PCR, lists solely in-frame clones and lacks some. The sample contains about 19,000 clones, roughly 84% of which appear only once. The sample in question was CD8+ T cells from blood, obtained at day 33 from a patient whose treatment included autologous EBV-specific T cells and nivolumab. All receptors come from a man aged 35 to 55 with nasopharyngeal carcinoma. CDR3s include the opening cysteine and the closing phenylalanine or tryptophan. The D gene is left open where the match is weak. A row's size may be missing; if present it is once, few, many or a size class.

j_call	d_call	v_call	clone_size	cdr3_nt	cdr3_aa
TRBJ1-1	.	TRBV5-3	.	TGTGCCGGAAAGACAGGTACCATGAACACTGAAGCTTTCTTT	CAGKTGTMNTEAFF
TRBJ1-2	.	TRBV25-1	few	TGTGCCAGCAGAGAAAACTATGGCTACACCTTC	CASRENYGYTF
TRBJ2-3	.	TRBV6-2/TRBV6-3	once	TGTGCCAGCAGTTACGGGGGTTTCGGGGATACGCAGTATTTT	CASSYGGFGDTQYF
TRBJ2-7	.	TRBV2	.	TGTGCCAGCAGTGAAGGGCAGGTCCATGGGTACTTC	CASSEGQVHGYF
TRBJ2-7	.	TRBV27	.	TGTGCCAGCAGTTTGGTACAGGGAATATCCTACGAGCAGTACTTC	CASSLVQGISYEQYF
TRBJ1-6	.	TRBV6-5	once	TGTGCCAGCACCAGCAGGGCCCACAATTCACCCCTCCACTTT	CASTSRAHNSPLHF
TRBJ2-7	TRBD1	TRBV2	.	TGTGCCAGCAGTTCCTACGGGACAGGGAGGTACGAGCAGTACTTC	CASSSYGTGRYEQYF
TRBJ2-3	TRBD2	TRBV6-5	few	TGTGCCAGCAGTTACTCGACTAGCGGGGGGGCTACGCAGTATTTT	CASSYSTSGGATQYF
TRBJ2-7	.	TRBV2	.	TGTGCCGGGGTGGGGCAGGGTAAACCCTACGAGCAGTACTTC	CAGVGQGKPYEQYF
TRBJ1-2	.	TRBV10-3	.	TGTGCCATCAGTGACGGGGGTAACTATGGCTACACCTTC	CAISDGGNYGYTF
TRBJ2-7	.	TRBV9	.	TGTGCCAGCAGCGTAGGCGGGACTCCTTCCTACGAGCAGTACTTC	CASSVGGTPSYEQYF
TRBJ2-7	.	TRBV7-6	few	TGTGCCAGCAGCCCCCCCGGGGGGCTAGAGCAGTACTTC	CASSPPGGLEQYF
TRBJ1-3	.	TRBV25-1	.	TGTGCCAGCAGCTACTCGGGCCCTGGAAACACCATATATTTT	CASSYSGPGNTIYF
TRBJ1-4	.	TRBV19	once	TGTGCCAGTAGAGCAAATGAAAAACTGTTTTTT	CASRANEKLFF
TRBJ2-5	TRBD2	TRBV4-1	few	TGCGCCAGCAGCCCCGAGTGGGCGGGGGGCCTACAAGAGACCCAGTACTTC	CASSPEWAGGLQETQYF
TRBJ1-6	.	TRBV1	.	TGCACCAGCAGCCGGGACAGTAAGAGGGACTATAATTCACCCCTCCACTTT	CTSSRDSKRDYNSPLHF
TRBJ2-2	TRBD1	TRBV6-4	.	TGTGCCAGCAGTCCGACAGGGGGTAACACCGGGGAGCTGTTTTTT	CASSPTGGNTGELFF
TRBJ2-6	.	TRBV7-8	.	TGTGCCAGCAGCCCTCAAGGAGCACGACTATCTTTC	CASSPQGARLSF
TRBJ1-2	TRBD1	TRBV29-1	once	TGCAGCGTCCCAACAGGGGGACGGGGCTACACCTTC	CSVPTGGRGYTF
TRBJ1-2	.	TRBV9	.	TGTGCCAGCACCAGGGGCGCCTATGGCTACACCTTC	CASTRGAYGYTF
TRBJ2-1	TRBD2	TRBV7-3	.	TGTGCCAGCAGCTCCAGCGGGGGGAATGAGCAGTTCTTC	CASSSSGGNEQFF
TRBJ2-1	.	TRBV6-4	.	TGTGCCAGCAGTGACTCGTTTAAGGGAATGGGGCAGTTCTTC	CASSDSFKGMGQFF
TRBJ2-1	TRBD2	TRBV6-6	.	TGTGCCAGCAGTTACTACGGGGGGGCCTTGAATGAGCAGTTCTTC	CASSYYGGALNEQFF
TRBJ2-7	TRBD2	TRBV3-1/TRBV3-2	.	TGTGCCAGCAGCCAAATGACTAGCGGGGGGGAGCAGTACTTC	CASSQMTSGGEQYF
TRBJ1-6	.	TRBV3-1/TRBV3-2	.	TGTGCCAGCAGCCAAGAAGCAAATTCACCCCTCCACTTT	CASSQEANSPLHF
TRBJ2-1	TRBD1	TRBV7-9	.	TGTGCCAGCAGCATAGACCCGAGGGGGCCCTACAATGAGCAGTTCTTC	CASSIDPRGPYNEQFF
TRBJ2-7	.	TRBV25-1	.	TGTGCCAGCACATCAGAGGCCTACGAGCAGTACTTC	CASTSEAYEQYF
TRBJ2-5	TRBD2	TRBV9	.	TGTGCCAGCAGCCTATCAGCGGGGGGGAAAGAGACCCAGTACTTC	CASSLSAGGKETQYF